The entry that follows covers one T cell receptor (beta chain) sequence. CDR1 is SGDLS and CDR2 is YYNGEE in the germline V gene. CDR3 length: 14 residues. The trim removed 6 bases at V and 5 bases at J, leaving 5 bases unmatched. This sample was taken from a study of blood T cell repertoires in COVID-19. As for the study in general: The United States, Italy and Spain were the sources of the acute and convalescent COVID-19 samples.

In the study's own analysis: Nucleated cell number was recorded as an estimate derived from reference gene primer amplification. Only in-frame clones appear in the TCRdb table, and some are missing; sequencing was by immunoSEQ multiplex PCR. V, J and clone size are taken as reported in that table, and D and trimming were inferred from the DNA itself. The repertoire holds about 400,000 clones, with around 89% as singletons. The sequencing sample was made of peripheral blood. This chain connects TRBV9 to TRBJ2-7; 13 positions agree with TRBD2. This TCR was recovered from a man aged 35 to 55 with acute or convalescent COVID-19. The CDR3 here is CASNAGTSGDEQYF. The CDR3 DNA is TGTGCCAGCAACGCCGGGACTAGCGGGGACGAGCAGTACTTC.